Listed below are T cell receptor beta chains from one sample, sequenced in a study of T-cell reconstitution after alpha-beta-depleted transplantation in children. TCRdb re-derived calls from the PCR reads in MiXCR, one entry per CDR3 protein. This sample has roughly 200,000 distinct CDR3 sequences, with more than 14% found just once. Sequenced material: PBMCs from the stem cell graft donor, taken from the stem cell graft. The receptors derive from a human donor who donated a stem cell graft to a child with acute lymphoblastic leukemia. Each CDR3 is given with its conserved first and last residue. Each record gives: CDR3 length, clone size, D gene, V gene, J gene, CDR3 protein, CDR3 DNA. The D gene is left open where the match is weak. Clone size is stated in some rows and not others, as once, few, many or a class when expanded.

len: 14; abundance: many; d_gene: TRBD2; v_gene: TRBV5-1; j_gene: TRBJ2-2; CDR3aa: CASSGTRNTGELFF; CDR3nt: TGCGCCAGCAGCGGGACTAGAAACACCGGGGAGCTGTTTTTT
len: 12; abundance: many; d_gene: NA; v_gene: TRBV12-3/TRBV12-4; j_gene: TRBJ2-7; CDR3aa: CASSQVGSQQYF; CDR3nt: TGTGCCAGCAGTCAGGTGGGGTCCCAGCAGTACTTC
len: 18; abundance: many; d_gene: TRBD1; v_gene: TRBV5-1; j_gene: TRBJ1-4; CDR3aa: CASSLGPDRVDPNEKLFF; CDR3nt: TGCGCCAGCAGCTTGGGGCCGGACAGGGTCGACCCTAATGAAAAACTGTTTTTT
len: 15; abundance: many; d_gene: TRBD2; v_gene: TRBV29-1; j_gene: TRBJ2-1; CDR3aa: CSVGLAGGTNNEQFF; CDR3nt: TGCAGCGTTGGGCTAGCGGGAGGGACCAACAATGAGCAGTTCTTC
len: 15; abundance: NA; d_gene: NA; v_gene: TRBV29-1; j_gene: TRBJ2-5; CDR3aa: CSISYRALGRETQYF; CDR3nt: TGCAGCATTAGCTATCGGGCCTTAGGACGGGAGACCCAGTACTTC
len: 15; abundance: many; d_gene: NA; v_gene: TRBV27; j_gene: TRBJ1-3; CDR3aa: CASSLSYSSGNTIYF; CDR3nt: TGTGCCAGCAGTCTCTCATATAGCTCTGGAAACACCATATATTTT
len: 15; abundance: many; d_gene: NA; v_gene: TRBV5-5; j_gene: TRBJ1-1; CDR3aa: CASSLELWAYTEAFF; CDR3nt: TGTGCCAGCAGCTTGGAGCTCTGGGCTTACACTGAAGCTTTCTTT
len: 13; abundance: NA; d_gene: NA; v_gene: TRBV20-1; j_gene: TRBJ2-5; CDR3aa: CSARDWQTETQYF; CDR3nt: TGCAGTGCTAGAGATTGGCAGACGGAGACCCAGTACTTC
len: 14; abundance: many; d_gene: NA; v_gene: TRBV5-5; j_gene: TRBJ1-4; CDR3aa: CASSATGPYEKLFF; CDR3nt: TGTGCCAGCAGCGCGACCGGCCCCTATGAAAAACTGTTTTTT
len: 12; abundance: many; d_gene: NA; v_gene: TRBV7-9; j_gene: TRBJ1-2; CDR3aa: CASSTHEGRPTF; CDR3nt: TGTGCCAGCAGTACCCATGAGGGACGACCAACCTTC
len: 15; abundance: many; d_gene: NA; v_gene: TRBV5-1; j_gene: TRBJ2-3; CDR3aa: CASRPSVGDRDTQYF; CDR3nt: TGCGCCAGCAGACCGTCGGTAGGGGACCGAGATACGCAGTATTTT
len: 17; abundance: few; d_gene: TRBD2; v_gene: TRBV7-9; j_gene: TRBJ2-2; CDR3aa: CASSSRTSGANTGELFF; CDR3nt: TGTGCCAGCAGCTCCCGGACTAGCGGAGCGAACACCGGGGAGCTGTTTTTT
len: 18; abundance: many; d_gene: TRBD2; v_gene: TRBV5-1; j_gene: TRBJ2-3; CDR3aa: CASSLDGTSGRGEDTQYF; CDR3nt: TGCGCCAGCAGCTTGGACGGGACTAGCGGGAGGGGAGAGGATACGCAGTATTTT
len: 12; abundance: many; d_gene: NA; v_gene: TRBV5-1; j_gene: TRBJ2-7; CDR3aa: CASSLDANEQYF; CDR3nt: TGCGCCAGCAGCTTGGACGCCAACGAGCAGTACTTC
len: 15; abundance: NA; d_gene: TRBD2; v_gene: TRBV5-6; j_gene: TRBJ2-7; CDR3aa: CASSWGTSGAYEQYF; CDR3nt: TGTGCCAGCAGCTGGGGAACTAGCGGGGCCTACGAGCAGTACTTC
len: 16; abundance: NA; d_gene: TRBD2; v_gene: TRBV7-9; j_gene: TRBJ2-7; CDR3aa: CASSLGASGYETEQYF; CDR3nt: TGTGCCAGCAGCTTAGGGGCTAGCGGCTATGAGACCGAGCAGTACTTC
len: 15; abundance: many; d_gene: NA; v_gene: TRBV7-9; j_gene: TRBJ2-7; CDR3aa: CASSSPTQGAYEQYF; CDR3nt: TGTGCCAGCAGCTCTCCGACCCAAGGGGCCTACGAGCAGTACTTC
len: 13; abundance: many; d_gene: NA; v_gene: TRBV5-1; j_gene: TRBJ2-1; CDR3aa: CASSLGVHNEQFF; CDR3nt: TGCGCCAGCAGCTTGGGTGTCCACAATGAGCAGTTCTTC
len: 14; abundance: once; d_gene: NA; v_gene: TRBV27; j_gene: TRBJ1-1; CDR3aa: CASSPDYLDTRTFF; CDR3nt: TGTGCCAGCAGTCCCGACTACCTAGACACGAGGACTTTCTTT
len: 14; abundance: many; d_gene: TRBD1; v_gene: TRBV7-8; j_gene: TRBJ2-7; CDR3aa: CASSLVGDRSEQYF; CDR3nt: TGTGCCAGCAGCTTAGTAGGGGACAGAAGCGAGCAGTACTTC
len: 11; abundance: many; d_gene: NA; v_gene: TRBV7-8; j_gene: TRBJ2-3; CDR3aa: CASSVGDTQYF; CDR3nt: TGTGCCAGCAGCGTAGGGGATACGCAGTATTTT
len: 14; abundance: many; d_gene: NA; v_gene: TRBV6-4; j_gene: TRBJ2-2; CDR3aa: CASSSDRYTGELFF; CDR3nt: TGTGCCAGCAGTTCCGACAGGTACACCGGGGAGCTGTTTTTT